These T cell receptor beta chains were read from a single sample in a study of shared T cell receptors in the human thymus. Method: immunoSEQ multiplex PCR; TCRdb's copy keeps in-frame clones and lacks some. Found here are about 660,000 clones, 87% of them singletons; the top ten hold over 0.008%. This sample was also put to use in a study of human thymus T cells.

Sequencing was done on a sample of thymocytes. The receptor source for this set is a boy under three years old with a congenital heart defect. Each CDR3 is given with its conserved first and last residue. Each record gives: D gene, V gene, J gene, clone size, CDR3 protein, CDR3 DNA. D genes are given only for firm matches. Expanded clones are given a class, and other clones once, few, many or no size at all.

-	TRBV10-3	TRBJ2-7	-	CAISDQTAPSSYEQYF	TGTGCCATCAGTGACCAGACAGCTCCCTCTTCCTACGAGCAGTACTTC
-	TRBV29-1	TRBJ2-5	few	CSVTRRQGLKETQYF	TGCAGCGTTACCCGCCGCCAGGGACTCAAAGAGACCCAGTACTTC
TRBD1	TRBV27	TRBJ1-4	-	CASSPRTGDGEKLFF	TGTGCCAGCAGTCCAAGGACAGGGGATGGTGAAAAACTGTTTTTT
-	TRBV7-2	TRBJ2-4	-	CASSLVISPQGAKNIQYF	TGTGCCAGCAGCTTAGTCATATCCCCCCAGGGAGCCAAAAACATTCAGTACTTC
-	TRBV27	TRBJ2-7	-	CASRTGQSSSYEQYF	TGTGCCAGCAGAACCGGACAGTCGAGCTCCTACGAGCAGTACTTC
-	TRBV14	TRBJ1-1	-	CASSPREGMNTEAFF	TGTGCCAGCAGCCCCCGGGAAGGGATGAACACTGAAGCTTTCTTT
TRBD1	TRBV7-6	TRBJ1-3	-	CASSRDRSSGNTIYF	TGTGCCAGCAGCCGGGACAGGAGCTCTGGAAACACCATATATTTT
-	TRBV7-9	TRBJ2-2	-	CASSPRQVGNTGELFF	TGTGCCAGCAGCCCTCGACAGGTGGGGAACACCGGGGAGCTGTTTTTT
-	TRBV5-1	TRBJ1-4	-	CASRVTGDNEKLFF	TGCGCCAGCAGAGTGACGGGAGATAATGAAAAACTGTTTTTT
-	TRBV28	TRBJ2-3	-	CASSPGSTDTQYF	TGTGCCAGCAGCCCAGGATCCACAGATACGCAGTATTTT
-	TRBV9	TRBJ2-1	-	CASSVATGNEQFF	TGTGCCAGCAGCGTAGCTACCGGGAATGAGCAGTTCTTC
-	TRBV2	TRBJ2-7	-	CASSDRSYEQYF	TGTGCCAGCAGCGACAGGAGTTACGAGCAGTACTTC
TRBD1	TRBV19	TRBJ2-2	-	CASGDRGLTGELFF	TGTGCCAGTGGGGACAGGGGGCTCACCGGGGAGCTGTTTTTT
-	TRBV7-9	TRBJ1-4	-	CASSLGTVVEKLFF	TGTGCCAGCAGCTTAGGCACGGTTGTTGAAAAACTGTTTTTT
-	TRBV29-1	TRBJ2-1	-	CSVGVRDKPYNEQFF	TGCAGCGTTGGGGTTCGGGACAAGCCCTACAATGAGCAGTTCTTC
-	TRBV30	TRBJ2-7	-	CAWGVTVGSGWGSGYEQYF	TGTGCCTGGGGGGTGACAGTAGGGTCTGGATGGGGAAGTGGCTACGAGCAGTACTTC
-	TRBV7-8	TRBJ1-1	-	CASGCGGTEAFF	TGTGCCAGCGGGTGCGGGGGAACTGAAGCTTTCTTT
-	TRBV7-3	TRBJ2-7	once	CASSLGVGQGYEQYF	TGTGCCAGCAGCTTAGGAGTAGGTCAGGGATACGAGCAGTACTTC
-	TRBV7-9	TRBJ2-1	-	CASSLRGLDGGFSYNEQFF	TGTGCCAGCAGCTTAAGGGGGTTGGACGGCGGCTTTTCCTACAATGAGCAGTTCTTC
TRBD2	TRBV4-1	TRBJ2-7	-	CASSQDPASGVGEQYF	TGCGCCAGCAGCCAAGACCCGGCTAGCGGGGTGGGAGAGCAGTACTTC
-	TRBV18	TRBJ2-7	-	CASSRVRSYEQYF	TGTGCCAGCTCCCGAGTCCGGTCCTACGAGCAGTACTTC
TRBD1	TRBV9	TRBJ1-2	-	CASSGRDRSFGYTF	TGTGCCAGCAGCGGCCGGGACAGATCTTTTGGCTACACCTTC
TRBD2	TRBV11-3	TRBJ2-3	-	CASSLGEGKREGTDTQYF	TGTGCCAGCAGCTTAGGGGAGGGGAAGCGGGAGGGAACAGATACGCAGTATTTT
-	TRBV4-3	TRBJ2-1	-	CASSQEGAPSGPPYNEQFF	TGCGCCAGCAGCCAAGAGGGGGCTCCTAGCGGACCCCCCTACAATGAGCAGTTCTTC
TRBD2	TRBV27	TRBJ2-7	-	CASSPSDQRESYEQYF	TGTGCCAGCAGTCCCAGTGATCAGCGGGAAAGCTACGAGCAGTACTTC
TRBD2	TRBV4-2	TRBJ2-1	-	CASSQEVSGGHHNEQFF	TGTGCCAGCAGCCAAGAAGTTAGCGGGGGGCATCACAATGAGCAGTTCTTC
TRBD2	TRBV9	TRBJ2-7	-	CASSKSSGGSYEQYF	TGTGCCAGCAGCAAGTCTAGCGGGGGCTCCTACGAGCAGTACTTC
-	TRBV25-1	TRBJ1-5	-	CASSGSSNQPQHF	TGTGCCAGCAGTGGTAGTTCCAATCAGCCCCAGCATTTT
-	TRBV15	TRBJ2-1	-	CATSPRGPSWSYNEQFF	TGTGCCACCAGCCCTCGAGGGCCCTCGTGGTCCTACAATGAGCAGTTCTTC
-	TRBV28	TRBJ2-7	-	CASSFQGTYEQYF	TGTGCCAGCAGTTTCCAGGGGACCTACGAGCAGTACTTC
TRBD1	TRBV14	TRBJ1-2	-	CASSQGRQGVDGYTF	TGTGCCAGCAGCCAAGGTCGACAGGGGGTGGATGGCTACACCTTC
TRBD2	TRBV5-1	TRBJ2-7	-	CASSLTGTSGVYEQYF	TGCGCCAGCAGCCTCACCGGGACTAGCGGGGTCTACGAGCAGTACTTC
TRBD1	TRBV9	TRBJ1-1	-	CASSRNRGGGTEAFF	TGTGCCAGCAGCCGCAACAGGGGAGGTGGCACTGAAGCTTTCTTT
-	TRBV9	TRBJ2-1	-	CASSVAGLAPGIHEQFF	TGTGCCAGCAGCGTAGCGGGTCTCGCCCCGGGGATCCATGAGCAGTTCTTC
-	TRBV7-6	TRBJ1-5	-	CASSLDAGSGQPQHF	TGTGCCAGCAGCTTAGACGCAGGGTCGGGTCAGCCCCAGCATTTT
TRBD1	TRBV5-6	TRBJ1-1	-	CASTTGQYNTEAFF	TGTGCCAGCACCACGGGACAGTACAACACTGAAGCTTTCTTT
-	TRBV4-3	TRBJ1-2	-	CASSQDARRYYGYTF	TGCGCCAGCAGCCAAGATGCCAGGCGATACTATGGCTACACCTTC
TRBD1	TRBV6-1	TRBJ2-2	once	CARGQGGTGELFF	TGTGCCAGGGGACAGGGAGGGACCGGGGAGCTGTTTTTT
TRBD1	TRBV6-1	TRBJ1-3	-	CASPSQGVYENTIYF	TGTGCCAGCCCGAGCCAGGGGGTCTACGAAAACACCATATATTTT
TRBD1	TRBV4-1	TRBJ1-5	-	CASSQGDREGQPQHF	TGCGCCAGCAGCCAAGGGGACAGGGAAGGCCAGCCCCAGCATTTT
TRBD1	TRBV19	TRBJ1-6	-	CASSIDSYRQGNWRPLHF	TGTGCCAGTAGTATAGATTCCTATCGACAGGGCAATTGGCGCCCCCTCCACTTT
TRBD2	TRBV29-1	TRBJ2-5	-	CSVDGTSARYQETQYF	TGCAGCGTTGATGGGACTAGCGCCCGGTACCAAGAGACCCAGTACTTC
-	TRBV28	TRBJ2-7	-	CASSRTARKQYF	TGTGCCAGCAGTCGGACAGCTCGCAAGCAGTACTTC
-	TRBV7-9	TRBJ2-1	once	CASSLGGEVYNEQFF	TGTGCCAGCAGCTTAGGCGGGGAGGTCTACAATGAGCAGTTCTTC
TRBD1	TRBV5-8	TRBJ1-1	-	CASSLTLTGTGVTEAFF	TGTGCCAGCAGCCTTACATTAACCGGGACAGGGGTTACTGAAGCTTTCTTT
-	TRBV28	TRBJ1-5	-	CASSSVIESNQPQHF	TGTGCCAGCAGTTCTGTGATAGAAAGCAATCAGCCCCAGCATTTT
-	TRBV5-8	TRBJ1-3	few	CASSLPYGNLGNTIYF	TGTGCCAGCAGCTTGCCGTACGGGAACCTGGGAAACACCATATATTTT
TRBD2	TRBV4-3	TRBJ2-1	-	CASSQGSGGGGNEQFF	TGCGCCAGCAGCCAAGGCTCGGGAGGCGGGGGCAATGAGCAGTTCTTC
TRBD1	TRBV6-1	TRBJ2-5	-	CASRPDRGPQETQYF	TGTGCCAGCAGACCAGACAGGGGGCCCCAAGAGACCCAGTACTTC
TRBD1	TRBV18	TRBJ1-5	once	CASSPLGDRVAQPQHF	TGTGCCAGCTCACCACTTGGGGACAGGGTGGCTCAGCCCCAGCATTTT
-	TRBV27	TRBJ2-7	-	CASSQKGAPQYEQYF	TGTGCCAGCAGCCAGAAAGGGGCCCCGCAATACGAGCAGTACTTC
-	TRBV7-6	TRBJ2-2	-	CASSRGGRTGELFF	TGTGCCAGCAGCCGCGGTGGAAGAACCGGGGAGCTGTTTTTT
TRBD1	TRBV5-1	TRBJ2-2	-	CASSQTGNGTGELFF	TGCGCCAGCAGCCAGACAGGGAATGGGACCGGGGAGCTGTTTTTT
-	TRBV18	TRBJ1-5	-	CASSPGREDQPQHF	TGTGCCAGCTCACCAGGTAGGGAGGATCAGCCCCAGCATTTT